The 23 T cell receptor beta chains given below trace back to one sample, sequenced in a study of T cells expressing NK-cell markers. TCRdb reanalyzed the 5' RACE reads and collapses them to one entry per CDR3 protein, without DNA. In all, the sample yields about 180,000 distinct CDR3 sequences. The material sequenced was blood T cells: a sorted CD56 or NKG2C T cell subset, CD4+ or CD8+ T cells, or bulk PBMC T cells (not recorded which). All receptors derive from a woman aged 18-70 years in good health.

The V call is TRBV20-1, the J call TRBJ2-3; the D call from TCRdb, TRBD1, cannot be confirmed without DNA. Per the germline V gene, CDR1 is DFQATT and CDR2 is SNEGSKA (reference sequence). The CDR3 is 12 residues long. The CDR3 region is CSAGQATDTQYF.

The V gene is TRBV3-1, the J gene TRBJ2-7. The germline CDR1 and CDR2 sequences are LGHDT and YNNKEL (reference sequence). This CDR3 has 15 residues. CDR3: CASSQSLSRSYEQYF.

The chain uses TRBV3-1 and TRBJ2-4; absent DNA, TCRdb's TRBD1 call cannot be checked. The CDR3 loop spans 14 amino acids. The V gene's germline CDR1 is LGHDT and CDR2 YNNKEL (reference sequence). CDR3 sequence: CASSQWGQVNIQYF. The complete variable domain, with remaining parts taken from reference TRBV3-1 and TRBJ2-4, reads DTAVSQTPKYLVTQMGNDKSIKCEQNLGHDTMYWYKQDSKKFLKIMFSYNNKELIINETVPNRFSPKSPDKAHLNLHINSLELGDSAVYFCASSQWGQVNIQYFGAGTRLSVL.

This chain uses TRBV4-2 with TRBJ2-3; TCRdb's assignment of TRBD2 cannot be checked, as there is no DNA. Germline V gene data show CDR1 as LGHNA and CDR2 as YNFKEQ. This CDR3 is 16 amino acids long. The CDR3 region is CASRPRDYAPTDTQYF.

The V call is TRBV7-3, the J call TRBJ2-1; TCRdb indicates TRBD1, and absent DNA this call remains unverified. CDR1 is SGHTA, CDR2 FQGTGA, per germline. The CDR3 consists of 13 residues. This CDR3 is CASSTDRSNEQFF. Filled out from reference TRBV7-3 and TRBJ2-1, the complete variable domain reads GAGVSQTPSNKVTEKGKYVELRCDPISGHTALYWYRQSLGQGPEFLIYFQGTGAADDSGLPNDRFFAVRPEGSVSTLKIQRTERGDSAVYLCASSTDRSNEQFFGPGTRLTVL.

This sequence joins TRBV5-1 and TRBJ2-1. The germline V gene encodes CDR1 SGHRS and CDR2 YFSETQ. CDR3 length: 14 residues. The CDR3 sequence: CASSLILGSYEQFF.

This chain links TRBV25-1 with TRBJ1-1. Germline V gives CDR1 MGHDK, CDR2 SYGVNS. This CDR3 is 14 amino acids long. CDR3 in amino acids: CASSRGRANTEAFF.

This sequence joins TRBV7-2 and TRBJ2-1; there is no DNA to check the TCRdb D call of TRBD2. Germline V lookup: CDR1 SGHTA, CDR2 FQGNSA. This CDR3 is 14 amino acids long. The CDR3 sequence is CASSRPGLAGEQFF.

The chain couples TRBV20-1 to TRBJ2-7; TCRdb names TRBD1, which stays unverified in the absence of DNA. The CDR3 consists of 11 residues. Germline V gives CDR1 DFQATT, CDR2 SNEGSKA (reference sequence). CDR3 in amino acids: CSLRGENEQYF.

The chain links TRBV3-1 to TRBJ2-3; the TRBD2 assignment by TCRdb is unverifiable without DNA. CDR1 and CDR2 (germline): LGHDT, YNNKEL (reference sequence). This CDR3 is 15 amino acids long. The CDR3 reads CASSPRGGGADTQYF.

The rearrangement links TRBV7-2 to TRBJ1-1; checking the TCRdb D call of TRBD1 is not possible without DNA. This CDR3 spans 14 amino acids. The germline CDR1 and CDR2 sequences are SGHTA and FQGNSA. CDR3 loop: CASSTDRVNTEAFF.

This chain joins TRBV5-1 and TRBJ1-2. Looked up from germline, CDR1 is SGHRS and CDR2 is YFSETQ. The CDR3 spans 14 residues. This CDR3 is CASSLAEGISGYTF.

V is TRBV11-2 and J is TRBJ2-5; TCRdb picks TRBD2, but there is no DNA to check that call. CDR1 is SGHAT and CDR2 is FQNNGV in the germline V gene. This CDR3 comprises 16 residues. The CDR3 loop reads CASSLWASGRAETQYF.

The rearrangement links TRBV20-1 to TRBJ2-3; without DNA, the TCRdb call of TRBD2 cannot be checked. Germline CDR1 and CDR2: DFQATT and SNEGSKA (reference sequence). The CDR3 totals 15 residues. This chain's CDR3 is CSAREPASFRDTQYF.

The chain couples TRBV7-2 to TRBJ2-3; lacking DNA, the TRBD2 call made by TCRdb goes unchecked. There are 15 residues in the CDR3. The germline CDR1 and CDR2 sequences are SGHTA and FQGNSA. The CDR3 sequence is CASSPSRTTLLGQYF.

V gene TRBV11-2 combines with J gene TRBJ2-1; TCRdb lists TRBD2, though no DNA is available to test this call. Per germline, CDR1 SGHAT and CDR2 FQNNGV. The CDR3 is 16 amino acids. CDR3 amino acids: CASSPRLAGYRDEQFF.

This chain links TRBV5-6 with TRBJ2-7; TCRdb lists TRBD1, though no DNA is available to test this call. This CDR3 spans 15 amino acids. Germline-derived CDR1 and CDR2 are SGHDT and YYEEEE. This chain's CDR3 is CASSLESTGMYEQYF. The full variable domain, its missing parts supplied by reference TRBV5-6 and TRBJ2-7, is DAGVTQSPTHLIKTRGQQVTLRCSPKSGHDTVSWYQQALGQGPQFIFQYYEEEERQRGNFPDRFSGHQFPNYSSELNVNALLLGDSALYLCASSLESTGMYEQYFGPGTRLTVT.

The rearrangement joins TRBV3-1 to TRBJ2-1; TCRdb's D call of TRBD1 is untestable without DNA. Germline CDR1 reads LGHDT; CDR2 reads YNNKEL (reference sequence). This CDR3 is built from 11 residues. The CDR3: CASRATGEQFF.

The chain carries TRBV29-1 and TRBJ1-4; TCRdb calls TRBD1, which cannot be checked without DNA. The CDR3 is 12 residues long. Per germline, CDR1 SQVTM and CDR2 ANQGSEA. The chain's CDR3 is CSVPDRGEKLFF.

The J gene is TRBJ1-5, the V gene TRBV12-3 or TRBV12-4; TCRdb lists TRBD1, though no DNA is available to test this call. The CDR3 length is 13 residues. This chain's CDR3 is CASKGGVNQPQHF.

The rearrangement joins TRBV6-1 to TRBJ2-3; TCRdb's D gene call, TRBD2, goes unchecked for lack of DNA. The CDR3 extends over 16 amino acids. Germline-derived CDR1 and CDR2 are MNHNS and SASEGT. CDR3 loop: CASRGLAGGPADTQYF.

The chain joins TRBV7-2 to TRBJ2-3; lacking DNA, the TRBD1 call made by TCRdb goes unchecked. The CDR3 has 12 amino acids. In germline, CDR1 is SGHTA, CDR2 FQGNSA. CDR3 in amino acids: CASSHPGGTQYF. Filled out from reference TRBV7-2 and TRBJ2-3, the complete variable domain reads GAGVSQSPSNKVTEKGKDVELRCDPISGHTALYWYRQSLGQGLEFLIYFQGNSAPDKSGLPSDRFSAERTGGSVSTLTIQRTQQEDSAVYLCASSHPGGTQYFGPGTRLTVL.

This rearrangement joins TRBV7-8 to TRBJ2-1. Germline lookup yields CDR1 SGHVS and CDR2 FQNEAQ. This CDR3 region has 15 residues. CDR3 residues: CASSPRRPSYNEQFF.